The 2 T cell receptor beta chains below all came from one sample that was sequenced in a study of response to subunit inactivated influenza vaccine (dated by TCRdb to the late 2010s). Libraries came from RT-PCR. The instrument given in TCRdb is Illumina HiSeq 2500. The public reads were run again by TCRdb, first through fastp at Q25 and then through MiXCR, and only productive beta chains were kept. Each entry merges the rows of one CDR3 protein and shows their most common DNA and genes. For this sample there are about 830,000 distinct CDR3 sequences; about 18% appear just once. The top ten hold roughly 11% of the sample. The sequenced sample was PBMCs from blood, obtained around 5 days after vaccination. The receptors stem from a man aged 45-65 years who received an inactivated influenza vaccine. Donor details come from another sample of the same person, matched by shared clones.

The V gene is TRBV6-5, the J gene TRBJ2-7, with 11 bases lining up with TRBD2. V gave up 0 bases and J gave up 2 bases; unmatched junction bases: 3. CDR1 is MNHEY and CDR2 is SVGAGI in the germline V gene. The CDR3 has 16 amino acids. CDR3 loop: CASSYSLAGVAYEQYF. CDR3 nucleotide sequence: TGTGCCAGCAGTTACTCACTAGCGGGGGTGGCCTACGAGCAGTACTTC.

This chain uses TRBV5-1 with TRBJ2-5, with 7 nucleotides matching TRBD1. The CDR3 has 13 residues. The V segment lost 4 bases and the J segment 6 bases; nucleotides outside the gene matches: 6. Germline V CDR1 and CDR2: SGHRS, YFSETQ. The CDR3, as DNA: TGCGCCAGCAGCCTTACAGGGGAAAAGACCCAGTACTTC. Its protein product is CASSLTGEKTQYF.